Reported below is one T cell receptor (beta chain). Its target is not known. Different DNA sequences within this sample yield the same CDR3. The CDR3 runs 13 residues. CDR1 is SEHNR, CDR2 FQNEAQ, per germline (reference sequence). Trimming left V 3 bases short and J 6 bases short, with 9 bases between. It was across several immunoSEQ plates that each subset's genomic DNA was evenly split. The authors' processing: ImmunoSEQ only sent back junction sequences with no quality scores, so filtering was done differently. Measured with immunoSEQ multiplex PCR; TCRdb has only the in-frame clones, and not every one. V, J and clone size are taken as reported in that table, and D and trimming were inferred from the DNA itself. The data show around 1.9 million clones, with roughly 91% seen just once and more than 1.5% held by the top ten. This sample is drawn from a study of shared clonotypes between healthy human individuals. On the study more broadly: CD4 naive and CD4 memory each took three plates per donor, while CD8 naive took two and CD8 memory one. Whole-study results and caveats: Clonotypes shared by all four donors outscored non-shared clonotypes in generation probability.

Naive CD8 cells, CD45RO-negative and positively selected for CCR7, excluded terminally differentiated effector memory CD45RA+ cells. Sample: naive CD8+ T cells from PBMCs. The sequence derives from a man in his late teens or twenties in good health. Some clones in this sample may be carry-over from other donors' samples. This sequence joins TRBV7-9 and TRBJ2-1; D is unresolved. The DNA for the CDR3 is TGTGCCAGCAGCTTCCCCCTCGGCAATGAGCAGTTCTTC. It encodes CASSFPLGNEQFF.